Below, 20 T cell receptor beta chains from the same sample are listed, as sequenced in a study of shared clonotypes between healthy human individuals. TCRdb's copy holds only in-frame clones and misses some; the assay was immunoSEQ multiplex PCR. The sample consists of more than 450,000 clones, 79% of them appearing once. Sample: PBMCs. Receptors originate from a woman aged 40 to 50 in good health. Some clones in this sample may be carry-over from other donors' samples.

V and J are TRBV9 and TRBJ2-1, with 8 bases that match TRBD1. V lost 0 bases, J lost 5 bases, and 10 bases stayed unmatched. Germline-derived CDR1 and CDR2 are SGDLS and YYNGEE. The CDR3 runs 17 residues. CDR3 in amino acids: CASSVEAGGPLHNEQFF. Here the CDR3 DNA reads TGTGCCAGCAGCGTAGAGGCAGGGGGCCCGCTTCACAATGAGCAGTTCTTC.

The chain couples TRBV7-9 to TRBJ2-1, with 9 nucleotides matching TRBD1. Germline V gives CDR1 SEHNR, CDR2 FQNEAQ (reference sequence). CDR3 length equals 15 residues. V dropped 6 bases and J dropped 1; count of bases not matched to a gene: 4. Written as DNA, the CDR3 is TGTGCCAGCAGTTTCGGACAGGGGTCCTACAATGAGCAGTTCTTC. Its translation: CASSFGQGSYNEQFF.

The chain combines TRBV16 with TRBJ1-5; no clear D gene. CDR1 is KGHSY, CDR2 FQNENV, per germline. The V gene lost 2 bases and the J gene lost 9 bases, with 14 bases spanning the gap. The CDR3 contains 14 residues. In DNA, the CDR3 is TGTGCCAGCAGCCAAGTGGTTGGGGTTCGGCCCCAGCATTTT. Translated, it gives CASSQVVGVRPQHF.

In DNA form, the CDR3 reads TGCGCCAGCAGCCAAGATCAAGGGTTTCAGCCCCAGCATTTT. Its translation is CASSQDQGFQPQHF. The V and J genes are TRBV4-1 and TRBJ1-5; no definite D call. V was shortened by 0 bases and J by 6 bases, with 9 bases between the two germline ends. Germline CDR1 reads MGHRA; CDR2 reads YSYEKL. The CDR3 is 14 amino acids.

The chain joins TRBV10-3 to TRBJ2-1, with D uncertain. Germline values: CDR1 ENHRY, CDR2 SYGVKD. CDR3 length: 13 amino acids. Trimming stripped 7 bases from V and 6 bases from J, with 13 bases between. CDR3 nucleotides: TGTGCCATCAACCCGGGCCATTCCAATGAGCAGTTCTTC. Translated, it gives CAINPGHSNEQFF.

This clone occurred many times. J is TRBJ1-3 and V is TRBV2; 8 bases match TRBD1. V gave up 6 bases and J gave up 2 bases; unmatched junction bases: 0. This CDR3 has 13 amino acids. Germline CDR1 and CDR2: SNHLY and FYNNEI. CDR3 bases: TGTGCCAGCAGGGGACAGGCTGGAAACACCATATATTTT. Its protein is CASRGQAGNTIYF.

The chain joins TRBV7-9 to TRBJ2-7, with 8 bases that match TRBD2. Losses at the gene ends were 5 bases for V and 7 bases for J; bases not matched to a gene: 13. Germline V gene data show CDR1 as SEHNR and CDR2 as FQNEAQ (reference sequence). The CDR3 has 15 amino acids. CDR3 DNA sequence: TGTGCCAGCAGCCCTCAGACTAGCGCGCGGGGGGAGCAGTACTTC. This gives the protein CASSPQTSARGEQYF.

The rearrangement joins TRBV7-2 to TRBJ2-1, with 10 bases identical to TRBD2. The germline V gene has CDR1 SGHTA and CDR2 FQGNSA. This CDR3 has 15 residues. The V and J ends lost 5 bases and 8 bases, in that order; junction bases with no gene match: 9. CDR3 in amino acids: CASSPRLAGSYEQFF. The CDR3 DNA reads as TGTGCCAGCAGCCCCCGACTAGCGGGTAGTTATGAGCAGTTCTTC.

The chain combines TRBV12-5 with TRBJ1-1; 7 nucleotides match TRBD1. Per germline, CDR1 LGHNT and CDR2 FRNRAP. V trimming: 0 bases; J trimming: 0 bases; junction bases outside the gene matches: 4. The CDR3 totals 16 residues. In nucleotides, the CDR3 is TGTGCTAGTGGTTTGGTATTACAGGGGATGAACACTGAAGCTTTCTTT. Residues: CASGLVLQGMNTEAFF.

The chain is built from TRBV4-1 and TRBJ2-1; TRBD2 aligns across 13 bases. Trimming at V came to 4 bases and at J to 7 bases, leaving 7 bases not matched to a gene. CDR3 size: 16 residues. Germline-derived CDR1 and CDR2 are MGHRA and YSYEKL. CDR3 region: CASSPGLAGASNEQFF. CDR3 DNA sequence: TGCGCCAGCAGCCCCGGACTAGCGGGAGCCTCTAATGAGCAGTTCTTC.

The genes are TRBV23-1 and TRBJ1-2; D unresolved. TRBV23-1 is noted as an ORF with a role that remains uncertain. This CDR3 has 12 amino acids. Trimming took 9 bases from V and 0 from J, leaving 8 bases between them. CDR3 amino acids: CARTPSNYGYTF. The DNA for the CDR3 is TGCGCCAGGACACCTTCTAACTATGGCTACACCTTC.

The chain carries TRBV28 and TRBJ1-4; D unresolved. Germline values: CDR1 MDHEN, CDR2 SYDVKM. V was cut by 4 bases and J by 4 bases, with 13 bases left in between. The CDR3 has 15 residues. The CDR3: CASSSLRLLNEKLFF. In nucleotides, the CDR3 is TGTGCCAGCAGTTCCCTCAGGTTGCTTAATGAAAAACTGTTTTTT.

CDR3 sequence (DNA): TGTGCCAGTTCCGACCCGAGGGGCTATGGCTACACCTTC. Translating it yields CASSDPRGYGYTF. The chain is built from TRBV9 and TRBJ1-2; D perhaps matches TRBD1 (5 bases). Per the germline V gene, CDR1 is SGDLS and CDR2 is YYNGEE. The CDR3 contains 13 residues. V lost 8 bases and J 4 bases, leaving 15 bases between the germline ends.

This clone was seen repeatedly, ten times or more. This sequence joins TRBV30 and TRBJ1-1; possible D gene TRBD1, 5 bases. V lost 2 bases and J 1 base, leaving 17 bases between the germline ends. CDR3 length: 16 amino acids. Germline CDR1 is GTSNPN and CDR2 is SVGIG (reference sequence). CDR3 sequence (DNA): TGTGCCTGGAGTAATTCCAGGGTTAGGCCGAACACTGAAGCTTTCTTT. This encodes CAWSNSRVRPNTEAFF.

This clone turned up a few times. The gene calls are TRBV5-4 and TRBJ2-7; 10 bases map to TRBD2. J was trimmed by 1 base and V by 4 bases; bases with no gene match: 8. The CDR3 spans 16 residues. Germline CDR1 is SGHNT and CDR2 is YYREEE (reference sequence). The CDR3: CASSPNSGRTSYEQYF. The CDR3 region has the DNA TGTGCCAGCAGCCCCAATAGCGGGAGGACGTCCTACGAGCAGTACTTC.

The chain carries TRBV7-6 and TRBJ2-5; the match to TRBD1 covers 9 bases. V trimming: 5 bases; J trimming: 5 bases; junction bases outside the gene matches: 6. Germline CDR1 and CDR2: SGHVS and FNYEAQ. This CDR3 region has 14 residues. CDR3 sequence (DNA): TGTGCCAGCAGCGAAACAGGGGGCCGGGAGACCCAGTACTTC. It specifies CASSETGGRETQYF. Using reference TRBV7-6 and TRBJ2-5 for the parts outside the CDR3, the full variable domain is GAGVSQSPRYKVTKRGQDVALRCDPISGHVSLYWYRQALGQGPEFLTYFNYEAQQDKSGLPNDRFSAERPEGSISTLTIQRTEQRDSAMYRCASSETGGRETQYFGPGTRLLVL.

This clone was recorded a few times. The chain employs TRBV7-6 and TRBJ1-1; no reliable D call. Germline CDR1 SGHVS, CDR2 FNYEAQ. Trimming pared 8 bases from V and 0 bases from J, leaving 10 bases between. The CDR3 runs to 13 residues. Here the CDR3 reads CASAADLNTEAFF. In DNA, the CDR3 is TGTGCCAGCGCCGCAGACCTGAACACTGAAGCTTTCTTT.

The CDR3 DNA follows: TGTGCCAGCTCGCAGGGCCCGAACACTGAAGCTTTCTTT. As protein: CASSQGPNTEAFF. The gene calls are TRBV18 and TRBJ1-1; TRBD1 might be the D (5 bases). The CDR3 has 13 amino acids. The V and J ends lost 6 bases and 1 base respectively, with 9 bases between them. CDR1 KGHSH and CDR2 LQKENI come from the germline V gene. The whole variable domain, filled in from reference TRBV18 and TRBJ1-1, reads NAGVMQNPRHLVRRRGQEARLRCSPMKGHSHVYWYRQLPEEGLKFMVYLQKENIIDESGMPKERFSAEFPKEGPSILRIQQVVRGDSAAYFCASSQGPNTEAFFGQGTRLTVV.

The V and J genes are TRBV7-2 and TRBJ2-1; 14 nucleotides line up with TRBD2. V dropped 3 bases and J dropped 9; count of bases not matched to a gene: 1. CDR3 size: 14 residues. Germline V gene lookup returns CDR1 SGHTA and CDR2 FQGNSA. In nucleotides, the CDR3 is TGTGCCAGCAGCTTGGGACTAGCGGGAGCTGAGCAGTTCTTC. Its protein product is CASSLGLAGAEQFF.

J is TRBJ2-7 and V is TRBV2; no reliable D call. V lost 3 bases to trimming and J lost 4 bases, with 13 bases between them. This CDR3 has 14 amino acids. Germline CDR1 reads SNHLY; CDR2 reads FYNNEI. CDR3 residues: CASSEAQSLYEQYF. The CDR3 DNA sequence: TGTGCCAGCAGTGAGGCACAGTCCCTATACGAGCAGTACTTC. The variable domain in full, with the rest retrieved from reference TRBV2 and TRBJ2-7, is EPEVTQTPSHQVTQMGQEVILRCVPISNHLYFYWYRQILGQKVEFLVSFYNNEISEKSEIFDDQFSVERPDGSNFTLKIRSTKLEDSAMYFCASSEAQSLYEQYFGPGTRLTVT.